This T cell receptor beta chain is drawn from a study of CD8 T cells in Susac syndrome. Reverse transcription used about 0.45 to 1 ug RNA and random hexamers. By means of immunoSEQ multiplex PCR, TCR beta CDR3 spanning 54 Vbeta and 13 Jbeta underwent amplification. TCRdb reanalysed the immunoSEQ multiplex PCR reads using MiXCR and keeps one entry per CDR3 protein. The data show 150,000 to 200,000 distinct CDR3 sequences, about 95% seen once. Sample: CD8+ T cells from PBMCs. This receptor was taken from a human donor with Susac syndrome.

The CDR3 reads CASSLKNTGELFF. CDR3 sequence (DNA): TGTGCCAGCAGTCTCAAGAACACCGGGGAGCTGTTTTTT. The chain couples TRBV6-5 to TRBJ2-2; D is unclear. Trimming cost V 5 bases and J 1 base, with 5 bases left between them. Germline assignment: CDR1 MNHEY and CDR2 SVGAGI. This CDR3 is 13 amino acids long.